This T cell receptor beta chain was recovered during a study of blood T cell repertoires in COVID-19. At the level of the study: Researchers got acute and convalescent COVID-19 samples from the United States, Italy and Spain.

In the case of this clone: Other DNA sequences within the sample encode an identical CDR3.

The study recruited people aged roughly 18 to 100 years across approximately 24 US areas. Donors were grouped by their self-reported clinical history. Original methodology: How many nucleated cells were present was estimated from reference gene primer amplification. Using immunoSEQ multiplex PCR, the repertoire was profiled, and TCRdb retains in-frame clones only, with some absent. The V and J calls and the clone size are those of that table, but D and trimming were determined from the DNA. The sample lists some 460,000 clones; roughly 90% were seen once. CDR1 KGHSH and CDR2 LQKENI come from the germline V gene. Trimming shortened V by 2 bases and J by 4 bases, and 6 bases separated the two germline ends. The CDR3 has 13 residues.

The chain joins TRBV18 to TRBJ2-1; D is undetermined. Sample: PBMCs or T cells enriched from blood (not recorded which). The TCR comes from a woman aged 18-29 years who had recovered from COVID-19. The CDR3 DNA reads TGTGCCAGCTCACCATCCAGTTACAATGAGCAGTTCTTC. This encodes CASSPSSYNEQFF.